Below are 23 T cell receptor beta chains sequenced from a single sample in a study of shared clonotypes between healthy human individuals. Generated by immunoSEQ multiplex PCR, the TCRdb table keeps only in-frame clones and is missing some. The sample holds 450,000 to 500,000 clones, 70% to 85% seen once. The sequencing input was PBMCs. Receptors originate from a woman between 35 and 50 years old in good health. Some clones in this sample may be carry-over from other donors' samples.

The chain has TRBV28 and TRBJ2-5; D ambiguous. The CDR3 extends over 12 amino acids. Trimming cost V 2 bases and J 2 bases, with 3 bases left between them. CDR1 MDHEN and CDR2 SYDVKM come from the germline V gene. CDR3 in amino acids: CASSLEQETQYF. The DNA for the CDR3 is TGTGCCAGCAGTTTAGAGCAAGAGACCCAGTACTTC.

This chain connects TRBV30 to TRBJ2-7, with D unresolved. The CDR3 sequence is 13 residues long. Deletions cut 0 bases from V and 4 bases from J, with 10 bases between. The V gene's germline CDR1 is GTSNPN and CDR2 SVGIG (reference sequence). The CDR3 region has the DNA TGTGCCTGGAGTGTTAGAGGTTTGTACGAGCAGTACTTC. It encodes CAWSVRGLYEQYF. Drawing the rest from reference TRBV30 and TRBJ2-7, the complete variable domain is SQTIHQWPATLVQPVGSPLSLECTVEGTSNPNLYWYRQAAGRGLQLLFYSVGIGQISSEVPQNLSASRPQDRQFILSSKKLLLSDSGFYLCAWSVRGLYEQYFGPGTRLTVT.

The chain couples TRBV2 to TRBJ1-3; D gene unclear. Germline-derived CDR1 and CDR2 are SNHLY and FYNNEI. The CDR3 totals 13 residues. Trimming took 0 bases from V and 9 from J, leaving 9 bases between them. CDR3 amino acids: CASSEAGEGTIYF. The CDR3 DNA sequence: TGTGCCAGCAGTGAAGCCGGGGAGGGCACCATATATTTT.

V usage is TRBV25-1 and J usage is TRBJ2-2, with D possibly being TRBD1 or TRBD2 (5 bases each). Per the germline V gene, CDR1 is MGHDK and CDR2 is SYGVNS. The V end lost 5 bases, the J end lost 6 bases, and 22 bases lay between the germline ends. This CDR3 has 17 amino acids. The CDR3 protein is CASSQLPGPRGSGELFF. The CDR3 coding sequence is TGTGCCAGCAGTCAATTACCGGGACCCCGAGGTTCCGGGGAGCTGTTTTTT.

The V gene is TRBV29-1, the J gene TRBJ2-3; D call uncertain. This CDR3 has 14 residues. V gave up 4 bases and J gave up 4 bases, with 15 bases separating them. The germline V gene encodes CDR1 SQVTM and CDR2 ANQGSEA. The CDR3 coding sequence is TGCAGCGTTGCCGCTAGTCCCTCCCCAGATACGCAGTATTTT. Amino acids: CSVAASPSPDTQYF.

The table lists this clone with a count of one. V is TRBV29-1 and J is TRBJ1-1; 9 nucleotides agree with TRBD1. The germline V gene has CDR1 SQVTM and CDR2 ANQGSEA. The CDR3 has 15 amino acids. J lost 4 bases, V lost 2 bases, and 8 bases had no gene match. The CDR3 DNA reads as TGCAGCGTTGAATTGAGCGGACAGGGGTCCACTGAAGCTTTCTTT. Amino acids: CSVELSGQGSTEAFF.

V gene TRBV30 combines with J gene TRBJ2-5; D unresolved. The V and J ends lost 2 bases and 5 bases respectively, with 9 bases between them. Germline-derived CDR1 and CDR2 are GTSNPN and SVGIG (reference sequence). The CDR3 runs 12 residues. In nucleotides, the CDR3 is TGTGCCTGGAGTTTCCTACGGGAGACCCAGTACTTC. Protein sequence: CAWSFLRETQYF.

The chain combines TRBV28 with TRBJ2-1; 9 bases align to TRBD1. The CDR3 has 15 amino acids. V shed 6 bases and J 6 bases; nucleotides not matched to a gene: 9. The germline CDR1 and CDR2 sequences are MDHEN and SYDVKM. CDR3: CASRTAGTGSNEQFF. The CDR3 DNA sequence: TGTGCCAGCAGGACAGCCGGGACAGGGAGCAATGAGCAGTTCTTC.

The V gene is TRBV29-1, the J gene TRBJ2-1; 7 nucleotides align to TRBD2. CDR3 length: 16 residues. CDR1 and CDR2 from the germline V gene are SQVTM and ANQGSEA. J was trimmed by 5 bases and V by 3 bases; bases with no gene match: 13. As DNA, the CDR3 is TGCAGCGTTGATCTCGTGACGGGAGGAATCAACAATGAGCAGTTCTTC. Amino acid sequence: CSVDLVTGGINNEQFF.

The chain carries TRBV28 and TRBJ1-1, with a possible D match to TRBD1 (6 bases). The CDR3 length is 16 residues. Trimming took off 6 bases at V and 0 bases at J, with 17 bases between the two ends. CDR1 and CDR2 from the germline V gene are MDHEN and SYDVKM. The CDR3 here is CASRGADRQMNTEAFF. CDR3 in DNA: TGTGCCAGCAGGGGGGCTGACAGGCAGATGAACACTGAAGCTTTCTTT.

The V and J genes are TRBV30 and TRBJ1-4; 9 positions agree with TRBD1. The CDR3 covers 20 residues. Germline values: CDR1 GTSNPN, CDR2 SVGIG (reference sequence). V trimming: 2 bases; J trimming: 0 bases; junction bases outside the gene matches: 16. In DNA, the CDR3 is TGTGCCTGGAGTAAAGGGGGACAGGGCCGGAGATTATCAACTAATGAAAAACTGTTTTTT. Encoded protein: CAWSKGGQGRRLSTNEKLFF.

J is TRBJ2-2 and V is TRBV5-4; D possibly uses TRBD1 or TRBD2 (6 bases each). V was trimmed by 4 bases and J by 3 bases, leaving 13 bases between them. The germline gives CDR1 SGHNT, CDR2 YYREEE (reference sequence). The CDR3 loop spans 15 amino acids. CDR3: CASSRPEGDTGELFF. The CDR3 bases are TGTGCCAGCAGCCGCCCGGAGGGGGACACCGGGGAGCTGTTTTTT.

V gene TRBV4-3 combines with J gene TRBJ2-7; D call uncertain. Germline V lookup: CDR1 LGHNA, CDR2 YSLEER. The CDR3 runs 13 residues. V dropped 2 bases and J dropped 6 bases, with 11 bases sitting between them. The CDR3 loop reads CASSQTSGREQYF. The CDR3 region has the DNA TGCGCCAGCAGCCAAACCTCCGGCCGCGAGCAGTACTTC.

The CDR3 spells CASSTWGKQPHNEQFF. CDR3 in DNA: TGTGCCAGTAGTACTTGGGGGAAACAGCCCCACAATGAGCAGTTCTTC. The chain uses TRBV19 and TRBJ2-1; TRBD1 or TRBD2 may be the D gene (5 bases each). The germline V gene has CDR1 LNHDA and CDR2 SQIVND (reference sequence). V gave up 4 bases and J gave up 5 bases, with 18 bases separating them. The CDR3 loop spans 16 amino acids.

This clone was picked up many times. The chain combines TRBV27 with TRBJ1-5; D not certain. V shed 7 bases and J shed 0 bases, with 7 bases lying between them. From germline, CDR1 is MNHEY and CDR2 SMNVEV (reference sequence). There are 13 residues in the CDR3. CDR3 amino acids: CASTGNSNQPQHF. CDR3 coding DNA: TGTGCCAGCACCGGAAATAGCAATCAGCCCCAGCATTTT.

This rearrangement joins TRBV2 to TRBJ2-7, with D uncertain. The V and J ends lost 0 bases and 4 bases respectively, with 10 bases between them. CDR1 SNHLY and CDR2 FYNNEI come from the germline V gene. The CDR3 extends over 14 amino acids. CDR3 nucleotides: TGTGCCAGCAGTGAAGCAGTGGAGCAATACGAGCAGTACTTC. This codes for CASSEAVEQYEQYF.

This clone was seen just once. This sequence joins TRBV10-3 and TRBJ2-7, with 7 bases identical to TRBD1. The V segment lost 3 bases and the J segment 3 bases; nucleotides outside the gene matches: 11. This CDR3 spans 16 amino acids. Germline V gives CDR1 ENHRY, CDR2 SYGVKD. CDR3 region: CAISDNQGDILYEQYF. The CDR3 nucleotides read TGTGCCATCAGTGATAACCAGGGGGACATTCTCTACGAGCAGTACTTC.

This sequence joins TRBV5-4 and TRBJ2-7; D unclear. This CDR3 contains 16 residues. Germline V gives CDR1 SGHNT, CDR2 YYREEE (reference sequence). V was trimmed by 4 bases and J by 6 bases, leaving 23 bases between them. CDR3 region: CASSHPASRPLCEQYF. In DNA form, the CDR3 reads TGTGCCAGCAGCCATCCAGCCAGCCGGCCCCTTTGCGAGCAGTACTTC.

This chain joins TRBV29-1 and TRBJ1-5; D remains ambiguous. V was shortened by 7 bases and J by 5 bases, with 18 bases between the two germline ends. The CDR3 loop spans 14 amino acids. Germline-derived CDR1 and CDR2 are SQVTM and ANQGSEA. DNA for the CDR3: TGCAGCGCCTCCGAGGGCACGACCTATCAGCCCCAGCATTTT. Protein: CSASEGTTYQPQHF. The variable domain in full, completed from reference TRBV29-1 and TRBJ1-5, reads SAVISQKPSRDICQRGTSLTIQCQVDSQVTMMFWYRQQPGQSLTLIATANQGSEATYESGFVIDKFPISRPNLTFSTLTVSNMSPEDSSIYLCSASEGTTYQPQHFGDGTRLSIL.

This clone has more than one count but fewer than ten. V gene TRBV7-3 combines with J gene TRBJ2-4; D gene ambiguous. Trimming cost V 2 bases and J 9 bases, with 11 bases left between them. CDR1 and CDR2 (germline): SGHTA, FQGTGA. The CDR3 spans 13 residues. This CDR3 is CASSLSRLGIQYF. For the CDR3, the DNA is TGTGCCAGCAGCTTATCCCGTCTAGGCATTCAGTACTTC.

This clone was recorded only once. J is TRBJ2-7 and V is TRBV2, with D possibly being TRBD2 (5 bases). CDR1 and CDR2 from the germline V gene are SNHLY and FYNNEI. CDR3 size: 13 residues. The V and J ends lost 6 bases and 2 bases respectively, with 11 bases between them. CDR3 in DNA: TGTGCCAGCAGAGCCGGGATTCCCTACGAGCAGTACTTC. Protein sequence: CASRAGIPYEQYF.

The CDR3 region has the DNA TGTGCCAGCAGTGAAGGGCTAGCGGGAGGGGGTATGGAGACCCAGTACTTC. It is translated as CASSEGLAGGGMETQYF. The V gene is TRBV6-1, the J gene TRBJ2-5, with 12 bases aligning to TRBD2. The J segment lost 5 bases and the V segment lost 1 base, leaving 8 bases of the junction unmatched. Germline-derived CDR1 and CDR2 are MNHNS and SASEGT. This CDR3 spans 17 amino acids.

The chain recombines TRBV5-4 with TRBJ2-7, with D perhaps given as TRBD1 or TRBD2 (6 bases each). Trimming left V 1 base short and J 3 bases short, with 11 bases between. This CDR3 is 14 amino acids long. Germline CDR1 and CDR2: SGHNT and YYREEE (reference sequence). The CDR3 sequence: CASSLRGESYEQYF. CDR3 nucleotides: TGTGCCAGCAGCTTGAGGGGGGAAAGCTACGAGCAGTACTTC.